This entry is about one T cell receptor (beta chain). This clonotype came up many times. No cognate antigen has been identified for it. There are no base qualities to consult, and no much larger clone falls within one base. CDR3 length: 14 amino acids, cysteine to phenylalanine. Kept here is only the CDR3 DNA, which spans 42 bases and is read in frame from base 1. Based on the germline V gene, the CDR1 and CDR2 sequences are SGHRS and YFSETQ. Ends trimmed: V by 5 bases, J by 4 bases; bases unmatched to a gene: 6. Interpreted using the paper, the treatment or condition label stands for: live attenuated yellow fever vaccine strain. At every blood-draw timepoint, two biological replicates of bulk PBMCs were collected. PBMCs were isolated from peripheral blood using a standard Ficoll-Paque protocol. TriZol was used to extract RNA from bulk PBMCs, CD4 and CD8 fractions, and dextramer-positive and dextramer-negative fractions.

The sample is drawn from a study of T cells after yellow fever vaccination (dated by TCRdb to between 2018 and 2021). Regarding the study in general: Libraries from fractions with low cell numbers were prepared with the SMART-Seq v4 Ultra Low Input RNA kit. Two healthy male donors, one aged 18 to 30 and one aged 30 to 40 years, were included in the cohort. Bulk PBMC replicates and cell subsets were isolated from blood drawn at multiple timepoints before and after both primary and secondary immunization. To follow T-cell clones before and after primary and booster YFV17D yellow fever vaccination, bulk TCR alpha and beta repertoires were sequenced over time. The investigation overall reported the following: After the booster, most of the clones that had expanded following primary vaccination were detected again (roughly 97% of CD4 and around 87% of CD8), which suggests that memory was broadly maintained. The secondary T-cell response was found to be weaker but faster than the primary response, with a peak reached on day 5 rather than on day 15. A small share of clonotypes was detected in both CD4 and CD8 compartments, with the overlap likely arising from convergent recombination. Because the study included only two donors, the extent to which the findings can be generalized is limited. Computational filtering was required because FACS-sorted repertoires could contain abundant contaminating clonotypes from the bulk population.

Sequencing instrument: Illumina NovaSeq 6000. TCR cDNA was synthesized by 5'RACE template switching, through which a universal primer site and unique molecular identifiers were introduced. cDNA synthesis was primed from both the TCR alpha and TCR beta constant segments. Library amplification involved two PCR steps, and the second step added sample barcodes and sequencing adapters. Libraries were sequenced on Illumina HiSeq 2500 (2x100 bp) or NovaSeq (2x150 bp). In the paper's pipeline: MIGEC handled demultiplexing of reads and collapsing into UMI consensus sequences, while MiXCR performed V(D)J alignment. Using edgeR on replicate PBMC samples, clonotypes were called vaccine-responding if FDR was below 0.01 and the log2 fold change was above 5 up to day 15. Each bulk clonotype received a CD4 or CD8 identity based on whether the sequenced CD4 or CD8 repertoire contained that clonotype at higher abundance. TCRdb reworked the public reads: Q25 trimming with fastp, MiXCR clone assembly, productive beta chains retained. Merged by CDR3 protein, the rows form single entries marked with the most common genes and DNA. V and J calls and clone size were set by TCRdb, not the authors. Present in this sample are about 250,000 distinct CDR3 sequences, 3.6% of which were seen just once. The ten largest clones add up to 15% to 20% of the sample.

The TCR originated in a man between 18 and 35 years old who received the YFV17D yellow fever vaccine. Sequenced material: PBMCs, taken 15 days after the yellow fever booster vaccination. Recombination connected TRBV5-1 to TRBJ2-1, with 7 central nucleotides matching TRBD2. The CDR3 is CASRGGLLYNEQFF. The bases are TGCGCCAGCAGGGGAGGGTTACTGTACAATGAGCAGTTCTTC.